Listed here are 11 T cell receptor beta chains from one sample, sequenced in a study of T cell repertoires in cytomegalovirus infection. TCRdb re-derived calls from the reads in MiXCR, one entry per CDR3 protein. The sample lists roughly 180,000 distinct CDR3 sequences; about a fifth were seen once. Their target antigens are unknown. This material consisted of CD8+ T cells from cultured PBMCs, taken from culture after CMV antigen stimulation. The receptors originated from a human donor in good health (CMV status not recorded). Some clones in this sample may be carry-over from other donors' samples.

This clonotype was detected only a few times. The CDR3, as DNA: TGTGCCAGCAGCTTAGATGGGGTAGCGAGCTCCTATAATTCACCCCTCCACTTT. Protein product: CASSLDGVASSYNSPLHF. The rearrangement uses TRBV7-2 and TRBJ1-6; D is uncertain. The CDR3 is 18 residues long. The V end lost 1 base, the J end lost 0 bases, and 13 bases lay between the germline ends. CDR1 is SGHTA and CDR2 is FQGNSA in the germline V gene.

The rearrangement links TRBV12-3 or TRBV12-4 to TRBJ1-3, with unresolved D. CDR3 size: 11 residues. The V and J ends lost 4 bases and 3 bases respectively, with 1 base between them. CDR3 bases: TGTGCCAGCAGTTATGGAAACACCATATATTTT. Translation: CASSYGNTIYF.

The CDR3 sequence: CASSLISSSSTEAFF. The CDR3 DNA reads TGTGCCAGCAGTTTAATTTCCTCCTCGAGCACTGAAGCTTTCTTT. The chain employs TRBV12-3 or TRBV12-4 and TRBJ1-1, with D unclear. Trimming pared 2 bases from V and 4 bases from J, leaving 14 bases between. This CDR3 is 15 amino acids long.

This sequence joins TRBV19 and TRBJ2-1; TRBD2 might be the D (5 bases). CDR1 and CDR2 from the germline V gene are LNHDA and SQIVND (reference sequence). The CDR3 totals 18 residues. The V end was cut by 7 bases, the J end by 10 bases, with 32 bases between. CDR3 sequence reads: CASTFQHLSELPPGEQFF. In DNA form, the CDR3 reads TGTGCCAGTACCTTCCAACACCTTAGCGAACTGCCTCCTGGGGAGCAGTTCTTC.

This rearrangement joins TRBV7-6 to TRBJ2-1; 9 bases line up with TRBD2. The CDR3 spans 18 residues. CDR1 is SGHVS and CDR2 is FNYEAQ in the germline V gene. V was pared by 2 bases and J by 1 base, with 9 bases of the junction left unmatched. In DNA, the CDR3 is TGTGCCAGCAGCTTAAAAGGAACAGCGGGGGGATCCTACAATGAGCAGTTCTTC. It yields the protein CASSLKGTAGGSYNEQFF.

There are a few counts of this clonotype. V usage is TRBV7-9 and J usage is TRBJ2-3; D may be TRBD2 (5 bases). Germline V gene data show CDR1 as SEHNR and CDR2 as FQNEAQ (reference sequence). The CDR3 is made up of 15 amino acids. V lost 5 bases to trimming and J lost 4 bases, with 16 bases between them. In nucleotides, the CDR3 is TGTGCCAGCAGCCCGAGGGTAGCGCCTCCAGATACGCAGTATTTT. Translating it yields CASSPRVAPPDTQYF.

This clonotype was observed once. The V call is TRBV12-3 or TRBV12-4, the J call TRBJ2-7, with D maybe TRBD1 (6 bases). The germline V and J ends were trimmed by 2 bases and 2 bases, with 10 bases remaining between them. The CDR3 is 14 residues long. This chain's CDR3 is CASSLQAGAYEQYF. CDR3 DNA sequence: TGTGCCAGCAGTTTACAGGCAGGGGCCTACGAGCAGTACTTC.

This clonotype appeared once. The chain carries TRBV4-3 and TRBJ2-7; no firm D call. Germline V gene sequence: CDR1 LGHNA, CDR2 YSLEER. This CDR3 spans 13 amino acids. Trimming removed 6 bases from V and 1 base from J, with 10 bases in between. In DNA form, the CDR3 reads TGCGCCAGCAGTGGCGGATTTTCCTACGAGCAGTACTTC. Residues: CASSGGFSYEQYF.

This clonotype was seen a few times. This rearrangement joins TRBV30 to TRBJ1-1; D not certain. The CDR3 runs 15 residues. Trimming removed 3 bases from V and 1 base from J, with 15 bases in between. Germline CDR1 GTSNPN, CDR2 SVGIG (reference sequence). Here the CDR3 reads CAWSPPDSPNTEAFF. The CDR3 DNA reads TGTGCCTGGAGCCCACCCGACTCCCCGAACACTGAAGCTTTCTTT.

The chain joins TRBV7-9 to TRBJ2-7; D gene ambiguous. Per germline, CDR1 SEHNR and CDR2 FQNEAQ (reference sequence). V lost 5 bases, J lost 4 bases, and 12 bases lay in between. This CDR3 spans 13 amino acids. In DNA, the CDR3 is TGTGCCAGCAGCCCCGAGTTGGGTTACGAGCAGTACTTC. This codes for CASSPELGYEQYF.

In this sample, this clonotype turned up a few times. The J gene is TRBJ2-7, the V gene TRBV4-1; TRBD1 matches 8 bases. The junction had 3 bases not matched to a gene; V was cut back by 5 bases and J by 0 bases. Germline CDR1 is MGHRA and CDR2 is YSYEKL. This CDR3 is built from 14 residues. The CDR3 nucleotides read TGCGCCAGCAGCGTGGGACAGGTCTCCTACGAGCAGTACTTC. This encodes CASSVGQVSYEQYF.